The T cell receptor (beta chain) under discussion was sequenced for a study of T-cell memory formation after mild COVID-19 (dated by TCRdb to 2020 to 2023). About the study as a whole: Most TCR sequence clusters were specific to one of the two donors. In a couple of donors, T-cell clones that expanded and contracted after mild COVID-19 were tracked by sequencing TCRalpha and TCRbeta repertoires over time. The cohort was made up of two young adult volunteers, one female and one male, who were previously healthy. Broad study findings and their caveats: SARS-CoV-2 specificity was not confirmed for the second-wave clones peaking on day 37. Clones that contracted from day 15 to 85 showed balanced CD4/CD8 phenotypes, whereas a second wave of clones that expanded from day 15 to 37 leaned towards CD4+. Contracting CD4+ clones were located mainly in the CM and EM memory subsets, whereas CD8+ clones were found to be enriched in EMRA. The study covered only a couple of mild cases, and larger cohorts including severe cases with pre-infection samples were considered necessary. Some responding clones were detected in pre-infection memory, which suggested that pre-existing cross-reactive memory T cells had joined the SARS-CoV-2 response.

Sequenced using an Illumina NovaSeq 6000. cDNA libraries for TCRalpha and TCRbeta were prepared by 5'RACE using constant-segment primers, with sample barcodes and unique molecular identifiers added. Trizol reagent was used to extract RNA from every sample. Libraries were amplified in two PCR steps, with a second sample barcode and Illumina TruSeq adapters added in the second step. Libraries were sequenced on an Illumina NovaSeq with 2 x 150 bp paired-end reads. The authors' analysis ran thus. The reads were demultiplexed and collapsed into UMI-guided consensus sequences using migec v1.2.7. Using mixcr v2.1.11, UMI consensuses were aligned to TRA and TRB V and J templates and then assembled into clonotypes. Expanded or contracted clonotypes were those called significant by both edgeR and NoisET, with noise models trained on biological replicates. For edgeR calls, the cutoffs were a false discovery rate-adjusted p below 0.01 and a log2 fold-change threshold of 1. As an exploratory analysis of dynamics, PCA with hierarchical clustering was applied to max-normalized trajectories of the 1000 most abundant clonotypes. The CD4 or CD8 phenotype of responding clones was assigned using the separately sequenced CD4+ and CD8+ repertoires. Through fastp at Q25 and MiXCR, TCRdb rebuilt clones from the public reads, retaining in-frame beta chains. CDR3 protein duplicates are merged, each entry listing the most common genes and DNA. The V and J calls reflect TCRdb's pipeline rather than the authors' work. This sample lists under 650,000 distinct CDR3 sequences; approximately 19% were detected once. Around 12% of the sample is in the top ten clones.

Ficoll-Paque density gradient centrifugation was the method used to isolate PBMCs. This clonotype was observed a handful of times. There is no known antigen for this receptor. Base qualities are missing; no much larger clone stands one base away. V lost 2 bases and J lost 4 bases; the stretch between them is 8 bases long. The germline V gene gives CDR1 as ENHRY and CDR2 as SYGVKD. Including the terminal cysteine and phenylalanine, the CDR3 comprises 13 residues. Only the CDR3 DNA is retained, 39 bases long and in frame from the first base. The sequenced sample was PBMCs or a T cell subset sorted from them (not recorded which). The sequence was obtained from an adult woman who had mild COVID-19 (a few samples of this study predate the infection). The sample titles of this study are shuffled in the database, so cell type and time point are left out; the donor was told from shared clones. This receptor chain uses TRBV10-3 and TRBJ1-2, with the D gene too uncertain to name. The CDR3 is CAISEEQSYGYTF. The bases read TGTGCCATCAGTGAGGAACAGTCCTATGGCTACACCTTC.